These 9 T cell receptor beta chains originate from one sample sequenced in a study of T cell changes during pregnancy in multiple sclerosis (dated by TCRdb to between 2018 and 2021). Library preparation employed the immunoSEQ multiplex PCR assay. TCRdb limited this immuneACCESS table to in-frame rearrangements with V and J called. A share of clones is missing; checked studies link under half to unresolved V genes, and the rest is unexplained. The sample yields 55,000 to 85,000 clones; roughly 92% were counted once. In total, the top ten clones hold roughly 2% of the sample. This material consisted of peripheral blood, taken in the second trimester of pregnancy. The receptors were gathered from a female donor with multiple sclerosis, enrolled in a pregnancy study.

This chain uses TRBV5-1 with TRBJ2-7; 9 bases are a match to TRBD2. The CDR3 runs to 16 residues. Germline trimming cut 1 base from V and 2 bases from J; bases unmatched to any gene: 7. Looked up from germline, CDR1 is SGHRS and CDR2 is YFSETQ. DNA of the CDR3: TGCGCCAGCAGCTTGATACCTAGCGGGACCCCCTACGAGCAGTACTTC. Protein sequence: CASSLIPSGTPYEQYF. The full variable domain, in which reference TRBV5-1 and TRBJ2-7 provide the parts outside the CDR3, is KAGVTQTPRYLIKTRGQQVTLSCSPISGHRSVSWYQQTPGQGLQFLFEYFSETQRNKGNFPGRFSGRQFSNSRSEMNVSTLELGDSALYLCASSLIPSGTPYEQYFGPGTRLTVT.

The chain combines TRBV4-3 with TRBJ2-5; possibly TRBD1 for D (7 bases). Germline CDR1 is LGHNA and CDR2 is YSLEER. Trimming stripped 1 base from V and 5 bases from J, with 14 bases between. There are 15 residues in the CDR3. CDR3 in DNA: TGCGCCAGCAGCCAAGGTTCAGGGGGGAGTGAGACCCAGTACTTC. Its protein is CASSQGSGGSETQYF.

The rearrangement uses TRBV5-1 and TRBJ2-7; 16 bases fit TRBD2. The J segment lost 5 bases and the V segment lost 4 bases, leaving 6 bases of the junction unmatched. Germline V gene sequence: CDR1 SGHRS, CDR2 YFSETQ. The CDR3 consists of 16 residues. CDR3 bases: TGCGCCAGCAGCGCGGGACTAGCGGGAGGGCGTGACGAGCAGTACTTC. Translating it yields CASSAGLAGGRDEQYF.

This clone was detected only once. This chain joins TRBV5-1 and TRBJ2-5, with 8 bases that match TRBD2. V shed 5 bases and J 5 bases; nucleotides not matched to a gene: 11. The CDR3 totals 15 residues. Germline V lookup: CDR1 SGHRS, CDR2 YFSETQ. The CDR3, as DNA: TGCGCCAGCAGGGGTAGCGGGGCCTGGAAGGAGACCCAGTACTTC. It specifies CASRGSGAWKETQYF.

The V gene is TRBV15, the J gene TRBJ1-4; 9 bases match TRBD1. J was trimmed by 8 bases and V by 3 bases; bases with no gene match: 16. This CDR3 comprises 18 residues. The germline V gene has CDR1 LNHNV and CDR2 YYDKDF (reference sequence). The CDR3 loop is CATSSRPGQGGQKEKLFF. In DNA form, the CDR3 reads TGTGCCACCAGCAGCAGACCGGGACAGGGAGGCCAAAAGGAAAAACTGTTTTTT.

The J gene is TRBJ2-1, the V gene TRBV5-8; tentatively, D is TRBD1 (5 bases). V was trimmed by 0 bases and J by 6 bases, leaving 16 bases between them. From germline, CDR1 is SGHTS and CDR2 YDEGEE. The CDR3 has 16 residues. CDR3 DNA: TGTGCCAGCAGCTTGGGTTCAGGGTGGTCGAGCAATGAGCAGTTCTTC. Translated: CASSLGSGWSSNEQFF. The full variable domain, with the rest looked up from reference TRBV5-8 and TRBJ2-1, is EAGVTQSPTHLIKTRGQQATLRCSPISGHTSVYWYQQALGLGLQFLLWYDEGEERNRGNFPPRFSGRQFPNYSSELNVNALELEDSALYLCASSLGSGWSSNEQFFGPGTRLTVL.

The chain couples TRBV18 to TRBJ2-7; D is perhaps TRBD1 (6 bases). Germline CDR1 KGHSH, CDR2 LQKENI. The V end was cut by 0 bases, the J end by 0 bases, with 9 bases between. The CDR3 has 15 amino acids. The CDR3 sequence: CASSPPPGASYEQYF. The CDR3 nucleotides are TGTGCCAGCTCACCACCCCCAGGGGCCTCCTACGAGCAGTACTTC.

This chain links TRBV5-1 with TRBJ1-4, with D hard to call. This CDR3 is 14 amino acids long. The V end lost 0 bases, the J end lost 5 bases, and 8 bases lay between the germline ends. CDR1 is SGHRS, CDR2 YFSETQ, per germline. The CDR3 region has the DNA TGCGCCAGCAGCTTGGAACGGGAAAATGAAAAACTGTTTTTT. It yields the protein CASSLERENEKLFF. Combining the CDR3 with reference TRBV5-1 and TRBJ1-4 gives the whole variable domain KAGVTQTPRYLIKTRGQQVTLSCSPISGHRSVSWYQQTPGQGLQFLFEYFSETQRNKGNFPGRFSGRQFSNSRSEMNVSTLELGDSALYLCASSLERENEKLFFGSGTQLSVL.

The chain carries TRBV7-8 and TRBJ2-5; the D gene is possibly TRBD2 (6 bases). With 5 bases removed from V and 5 bases from J, the gap between germline ends came to 18 bases. CDR1 and CDR2 (germline): SGHVS, FQNEAQ. The CDR3 covers 15 residues. CDR3: CASSQGSGREETQYF. The CDR3 bases are TGTGCCAGCAGCCAGGGTAGCGGCCGGGAGGAGACCCAGTACTTC.